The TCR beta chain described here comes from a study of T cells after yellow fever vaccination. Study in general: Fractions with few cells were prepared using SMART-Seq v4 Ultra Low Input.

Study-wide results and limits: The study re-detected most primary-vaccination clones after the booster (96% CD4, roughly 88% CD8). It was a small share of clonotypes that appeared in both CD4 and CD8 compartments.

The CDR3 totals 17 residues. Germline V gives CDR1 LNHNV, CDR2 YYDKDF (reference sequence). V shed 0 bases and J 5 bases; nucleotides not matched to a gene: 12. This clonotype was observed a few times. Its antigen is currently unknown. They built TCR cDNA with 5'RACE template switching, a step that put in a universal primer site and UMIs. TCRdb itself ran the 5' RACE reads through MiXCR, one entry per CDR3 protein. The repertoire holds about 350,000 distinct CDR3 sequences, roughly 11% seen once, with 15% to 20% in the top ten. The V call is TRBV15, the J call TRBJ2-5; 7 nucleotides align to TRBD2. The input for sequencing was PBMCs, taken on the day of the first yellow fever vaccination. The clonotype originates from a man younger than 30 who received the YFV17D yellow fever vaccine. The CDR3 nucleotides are TGTGCCACCAGCAGAGACGCGACGTTGGGGGGGAGGGAGACCCAGTACTTC. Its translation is CATSRDATLGGRETQYF.